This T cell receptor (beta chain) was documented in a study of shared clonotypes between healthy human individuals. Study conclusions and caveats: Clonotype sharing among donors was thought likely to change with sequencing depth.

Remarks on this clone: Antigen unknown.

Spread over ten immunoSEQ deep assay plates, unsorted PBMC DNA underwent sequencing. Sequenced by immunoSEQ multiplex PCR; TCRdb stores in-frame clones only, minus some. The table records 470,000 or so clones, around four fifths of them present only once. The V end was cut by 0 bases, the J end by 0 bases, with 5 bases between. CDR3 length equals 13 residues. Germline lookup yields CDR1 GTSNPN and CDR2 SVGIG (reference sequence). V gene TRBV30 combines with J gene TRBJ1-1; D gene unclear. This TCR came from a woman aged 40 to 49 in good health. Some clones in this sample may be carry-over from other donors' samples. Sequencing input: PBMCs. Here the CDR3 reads CAWSVRMNTEAFF. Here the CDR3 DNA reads TGTGCCTGGAGTGTAAGGATGAACACTGAAGCTTTCTTT.